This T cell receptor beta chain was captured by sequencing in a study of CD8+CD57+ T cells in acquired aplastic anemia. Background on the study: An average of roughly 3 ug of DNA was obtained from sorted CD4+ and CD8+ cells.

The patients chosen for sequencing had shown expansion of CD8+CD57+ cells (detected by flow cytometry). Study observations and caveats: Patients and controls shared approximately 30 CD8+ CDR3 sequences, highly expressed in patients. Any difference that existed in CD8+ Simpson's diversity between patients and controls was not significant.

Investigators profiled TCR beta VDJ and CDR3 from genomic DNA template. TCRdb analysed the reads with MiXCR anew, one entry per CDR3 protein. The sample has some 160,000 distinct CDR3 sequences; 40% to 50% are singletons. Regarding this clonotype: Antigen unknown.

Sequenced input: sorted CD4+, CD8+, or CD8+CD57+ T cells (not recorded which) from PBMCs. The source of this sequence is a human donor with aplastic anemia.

The CDR3, as DNA: TGTGCCAGCAGCGTCTTCTCACCCCTCCACTTT. It specifies CASSVFSPLHF. V gene TRBV7-6 combines with J gene TRBJ1-6; D unresolved. V lost 5 bases to trimming and J lost 10 bases, with 6 bases between them. This CDR3 is built from 11 residues. Germline V gene data show CDR1 as SGHVS and CDR2 as FNYEAQ.